This is a list of T cell receptor beta chains from one sample in a study of blood T cells in healthy people across ages. In TCRdb, the 5' RACE reads were re-called with MiXCR into one record per CDR3 protein. The table lists 1.5 million to 1.9 million distinct CDR3 sequences, roughly 43% of them singletons. The sequenced sample was blood. Source of these receptors: a woman aged 18-29 years in good health. Each CDR3 is given with its conserved first and last residue. The D gene is left open where the match is weak. For some rows the clone size is stated as once, few or many, or as a class when expanded; others skip it.

j_call: TRBJ2-7; v_call: TRBV6-5; clone_size: .; d_call: .; cdr3_length: 14; cdr3_aa: CASSYEAQGNEQYF; cdr3_nt: TGTGCCAGCAGTTACGAGGCACAGGGCAATGAGCAGTACTTC
j_call: TRBJ2-3; v_call: TRBV2; clone_size: few; d_call: .; cdr3_length: 12; cdr3_aa: CASSVITDTQYF; cdr3_nt: TGTGCCAGCAGTGTGATCACAGATACGCAGTATTTT
j_call: TRBJ2-5; v_call: TRBV12-3/TRBV12-4; clone_size: .; d_call: TRBD1; cdr3_length: 13; cdr3_aa: CASAKGAGETQYF; cdr3_nt: TGTGCCAGCGCGAAGGGGGCCGGGGAGACCCAGTACTTC
j_call: TRBJ1-5; v_call: TRBV6-2/TRBV6-3; clone_size: .; d_call: .; cdr3_length: 13; cdr3_aa: CASSYADGSTQHF; cdr3_nt: TGTGCCAGCAGTTACGCCGACGGGAGCACCCAGCATTTT
j_call: TRBJ1-2; v_call: TRBV20-1; clone_size: .; d_call: .; cdr3_length: 14; cdr3_aa: CSANRRGIFYGYTF; cdr3_nt: TGCAGTGCTAACCGTCGGGGCATATTCTATGGCTACACCTTC
j_call: TRBJ2-3; v_call: TRBV6-5; clone_size: few; d_call: TRBD2; cdr3_length: 14; cdr3_aa: CASGTSASTDTQYF; cdr3_nt: TGTGCCAGCGGCACTAGCGCAAGCACAGATACGCAGTATTTT
j_call: TRBJ1-1; v_call: TRBV14; clone_size: .; d_call: .; cdr3_length: 13; cdr3_aa: CASSRSQGGEAFF; cdr3_nt: TGTGCCAGCAGCCGAAGCCAGGGAGGTGAAGCTTTCTTT
j_call: TRBJ1-2; v_call: TRBV25-1; clone_size: .; d_call: TRBD1; cdr3_length: 15; cdr3_aa: CASSESMDRVNGYTF; cdr3_nt: TGTGCCAGCAGTGAATCAATGGACAGGGTGAATGGCTACACCTTC
j_call: TRBJ2-7; v_call: TRBV27; clone_size: .; d_call: TRBD2; cdr3_length: 16; cdr3_aa: CASSPLTSGVSYEQYF; cdr3_nt: TGTGCCAGCAGCCCCCTCACTAGCGGGGTCAGCTACGAGCAGTACTTC
j_call: TRBJ1-6; v_call: TRBV2; clone_size: few; d_call: .; cdr3_length: 16; cdr3_aa: CASSGPTGFANSPLHF; cdr3_nt: TGTGCCAGCAGTGGCCCCACAGGTTTTGCTAATTCACCCCTCCACTTT
j_call: TRBJ1-2; v_call: TRBV5-1; clone_size: few; d_call: TRBD1; cdr3_length: 15; cdr3_aa: CASSPTGGDQYGYTF; cdr3_nt: TGCGCCAGCAGTCCTACAGGGGGGGATCAATATGGCTACACCTTC
j_call: TRBJ2-7; v_call: TRBV4-3; clone_size: .; d_call: .; cdr3_length: 16; cdr3_aa: CASSQEWQSSYNEQYF; cdr3_nt: TGCGCCAGCAGCCAAGAGTGGCAGTCCTCCTACAATGAGCAGTACTTC
j_call: TRBJ1-1; v_call: TRBV4-3; clone_size: .; d_call: .; cdr3_length: 11; cdr3_aa: CASSQGASAFF; cdr3_nt: TGCGCCAGCAGCCAGGGGGCGAGTGCTTTCTTT
j_call: TRBJ2-7; v_call: TRBV4-1; clone_size: .; d_call: .; cdr3_length: 19; cdr3_aa: CASSQLVRHGDPGFYEQYF; cdr3_nt: TGCGCCAGCAGCCAACTTGTTCGGCACGGGGACCCTGGGTTCTACGAGCAGTACTTC
j_call: TRBJ2-3; v_call: TRBV15; clone_size: .; d_call: TRBD2; cdr3_length: 16; cdr3_aa: CATSARLAGGKDTQYF; cdr3_nt: TGTGCCACCAGCGCTCGACTAGCGGGAGGGAAAGATACGCAGTATTTT
j_call: TRBJ1-5; v_call: TRBV7-6; clone_size: many; d_call: .; cdr3_length: 15; cdr3_aa: CASSLGGRSGQPQHF; cdr3_nt: TGTGCCAGCAGCTTAGGGGGCCGGTCGGGTCAGCCCCAGCATTTT
j_call: TRBJ1-1; v_call: TRBV11-2; clone_size: few; d_call: .; cdr3_length: 11; cdr3_aa: CASRLVTEAFF; cdr3_nt: TGTGCCAGCAGGCTGGTCACTGAAGCTTTCTTT
j_call: TRBJ2-7; v_call: TRBV20-1; clone_size: .; d_call: .; cdr3_length: 15; cdr3_aa: CSARDLAGSVYEQYF; cdr3_nt: TGCAGTGCTAGAGACTTGGCGGGTTCCGTCTACGAGCAGTACTTC
j_call: TRBJ2-3; v_call: TRBV28; clone_size: few; d_call: .; cdr3_length: 12; cdr3_aa: CASSLYVPTQYF; cdr3_nt: TGTGCCAGCAGTTTATACGTCCCTACGCAGTATTTT
j_call: TRBJ2-7; v_call: TRBV6-6; clone_size: few; d_call: .; cdr3_length: 13; cdr3_aa: CASSCDRPYEQYF; cdr3_nt: TGTGCCAGCAGTTGCGACAGGCCCTACGAGCAGTACTTC
j_call: TRBJ1-5; v_call: TRBV7-9; clone_size: .; d_call: .; cdr3_length: 15; cdr3_aa: CASSLDDQTAQPQHF; cdr3_nt: TGTGCCAGCAGCTTAGATGATCAGACGGCTCAGCCCCAGCATTTT
j_call: TRBJ1-3; v_call: TRBV6-5; clone_size: few; d_call: .; cdr3_length: 14; cdr3_aa: CASSPQGGGNTIYF; cdr3_nt: TGTGCCAGCAGTCCCCAGGGAGGTGGAAACACCATATATTTT
j_call: TRBJ2-7; v_call: TRBV12-3/TRBV12-4; clone_size: .; d_call: .; cdr3_length: 14; cdr3_aa: CASRGTLRGAEQYF; cdr3_nt: TGTGCCAGCAGAGGAACTCTCAGGGGGGCCGAGCAGTACTTC
j_call: TRBJ1-6; v_call: TRBV4-2; clone_size: .; d_call: TRBD1; cdr3_length: 16; cdr3_aa: CASSRDVGQGDSPLHF; cdr3_nt: TGTGCCAGCAGCCGAGATGTAGGACAGGGTGATTCACCCCTCCACTTT
j_call: TRBJ1-1; v_call: TRBV29-1; clone_size: .; d_call: TRBD1; cdr3_length: 14; cdr3_aa: CSVEDRGLSPEAFF; cdr3_nt: TGCAGCGTTGAAGACAGGGGGCTCTCCCCTGAAGCTTTCTTT
j_call: TRBJ2-1; v_call: TRBV6-2/TRBV6-3; clone_size: many; d_call: .; cdr3_length: 16; cdr3_aa: CASSYSLGTGLYEQFF; cdr3_nt: TGTGCCAGCAGTTACTCGTTAGGAACAGGTCTCTATGAGCAGTTCTTC
j_call: TRBJ1-2; v_call: TRBV4-3; clone_size: .; d_call: TRBD1; cdr3_length: 14; cdr3_aa: CASNQDWTGTGYTF; cdr3_nt: TGCGCCAGCAACCAAGATTGGACAGGGACGGGCTACACCTTC
j_call: TRBJ1-1; v_call: TRBV20-1; clone_size: .; d_call: .; cdr3_length: 14; cdr3_aa: CSARRVADNTEAFF; cdr3_nt: TGCAGTGCTAGAAGGGTTGCGGATAACACTGAAGCTTTCTTT
j_call: TRBJ2-5; v_call: TRBV20-1; clone_size: few; d_call: .; cdr3_length: 11; cdr3_aa: CSAYRDNEQYF; cdr3_nt: TGCAGTGCTTACAGGGACAATGAGCAGTACTTC
j_call: TRBJ1-4; v_call: TRBV27; clone_size: once; d_call: .; cdr3_length: 14; cdr3_aa: CASSLGAPREKLFF; cdr3_nt: TGTGCCAGCAGTTTGGGGGCGCCTAGGGAAAAACTGTTTTTT
j_call: TRBJ2-7; v_call: TRBV5-1; clone_size: .; d_call: TRBD2; cdr3_length: 17; cdr3_aa: CASSLRVLAGEVGEQYF; cdr3_nt: TGCGCCAGCAGCTTGCGGGTACTAGCGGGAGAAGTGGGCGAGCAGTACTTC